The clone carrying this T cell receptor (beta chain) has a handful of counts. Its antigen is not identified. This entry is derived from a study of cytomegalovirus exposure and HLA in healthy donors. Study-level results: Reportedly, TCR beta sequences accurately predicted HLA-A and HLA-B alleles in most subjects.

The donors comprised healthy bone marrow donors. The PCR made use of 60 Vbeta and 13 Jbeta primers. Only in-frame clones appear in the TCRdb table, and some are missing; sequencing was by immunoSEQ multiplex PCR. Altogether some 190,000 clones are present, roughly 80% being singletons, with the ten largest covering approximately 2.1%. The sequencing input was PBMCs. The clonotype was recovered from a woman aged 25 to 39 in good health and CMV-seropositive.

DNA for the CDR3: TGTGCCAGTAAGCTCGGTGGGACAGGGCACACTGAAGCTTTCTTT. Protein: CASKLGGTGHTEAFF. The chain uses TRBV19 and TRBJ1-1, with 9 bases aligning to TRBD1. This CDR3 has 15 amino acids. V trimming: 7 bases; J trimming: 3 bases; junction bases outside the gene matches: 9. Germline CDR1 is LNHDA and CDR2 is SQIVND (reference sequence).